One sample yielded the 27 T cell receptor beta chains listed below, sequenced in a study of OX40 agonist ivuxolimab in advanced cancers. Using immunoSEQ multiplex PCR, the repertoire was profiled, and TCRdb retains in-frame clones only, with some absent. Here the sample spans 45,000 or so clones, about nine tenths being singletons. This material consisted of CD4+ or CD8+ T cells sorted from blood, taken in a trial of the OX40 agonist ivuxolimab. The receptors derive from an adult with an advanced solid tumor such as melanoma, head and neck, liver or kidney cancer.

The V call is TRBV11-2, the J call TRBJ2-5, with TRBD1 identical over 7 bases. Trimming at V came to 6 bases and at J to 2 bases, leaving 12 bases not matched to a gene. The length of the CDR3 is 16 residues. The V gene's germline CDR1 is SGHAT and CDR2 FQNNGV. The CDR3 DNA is TGTGCCAGCAGACAACAACAGGGGAAGGGGCAAGAGACCCAGTACTTC. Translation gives CASRQQQGKGQETQYF. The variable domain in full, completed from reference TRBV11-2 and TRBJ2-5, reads EAGVAQSPRYKIIEKRQSVAFWCNPISGHATLYWYQQILGQGPKLLIQFQNNGVVDDSQLPKDRFSAERLKGVDSTLKIQPAKLEDSAVYLCASRQQQGKGQETQYFGPGTRLLVL.

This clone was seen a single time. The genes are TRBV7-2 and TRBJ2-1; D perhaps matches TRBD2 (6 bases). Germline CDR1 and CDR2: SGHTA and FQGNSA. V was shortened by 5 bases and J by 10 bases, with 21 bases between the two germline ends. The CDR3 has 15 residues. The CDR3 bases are TGTGCCAGCAGCACGTCCGGGACTCCCTATACGGAGCAGTTCTTC. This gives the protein CASSTSGTPYTEQFF. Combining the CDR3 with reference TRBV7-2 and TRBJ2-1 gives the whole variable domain GAGVSQSPSNKVTEKGKDVELRCDPISGHTALYWYRQSLGQGLEFLIYFQGNSAPDKSGLPSDRFSAERTGGSVSTLTIQRTQQEDSAVYLCASSTSGTPYTEQFFGPGTRLTVL.

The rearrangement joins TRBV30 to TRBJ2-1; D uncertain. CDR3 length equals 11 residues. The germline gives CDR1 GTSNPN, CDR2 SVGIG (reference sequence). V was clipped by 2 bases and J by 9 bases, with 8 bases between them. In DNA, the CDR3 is TGTGCCTGGAGTCCCCCAGGTGAGCAGTTCTTC. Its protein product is CAWSPPGEQFF.

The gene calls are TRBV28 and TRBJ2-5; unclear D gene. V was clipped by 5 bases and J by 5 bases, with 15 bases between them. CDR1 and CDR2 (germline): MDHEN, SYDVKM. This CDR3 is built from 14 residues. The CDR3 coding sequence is TGTGCCAGCAGTGTTGTAGATCTCCGGGAGACCCAGTACTTC. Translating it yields CASSVVDLRETQYF.

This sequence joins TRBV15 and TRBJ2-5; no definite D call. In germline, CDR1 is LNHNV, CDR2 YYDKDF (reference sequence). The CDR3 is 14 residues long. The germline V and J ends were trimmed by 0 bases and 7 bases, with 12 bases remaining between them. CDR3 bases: TGTGCCACCAGCAGAGAGTTCAGTTCCAGGACCCAGTACTTC. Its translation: CATSREFSSRTQYF.

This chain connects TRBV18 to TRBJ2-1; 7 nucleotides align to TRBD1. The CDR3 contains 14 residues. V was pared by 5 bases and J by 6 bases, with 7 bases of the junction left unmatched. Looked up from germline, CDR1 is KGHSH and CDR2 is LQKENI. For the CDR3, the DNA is TGTGCCAGCTCAGAACGGGACAGCGCCAATGAGCAGTTCTTC. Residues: CASSERDSANEQFF.

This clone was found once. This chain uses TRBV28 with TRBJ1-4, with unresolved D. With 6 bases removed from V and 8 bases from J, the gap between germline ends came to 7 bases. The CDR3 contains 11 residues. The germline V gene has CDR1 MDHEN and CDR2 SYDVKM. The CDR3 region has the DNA TGTGCCAGCAGGGTTCGGGAAAAACTGTTTTTT. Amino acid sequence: CASRVREKLFF.

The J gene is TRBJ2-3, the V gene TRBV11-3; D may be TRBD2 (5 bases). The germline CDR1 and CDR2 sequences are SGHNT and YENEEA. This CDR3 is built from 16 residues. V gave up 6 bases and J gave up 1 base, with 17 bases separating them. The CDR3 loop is CASSSGLAPRTDTQYF. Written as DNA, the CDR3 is TGTGCCAGCAGTTCAGGTCTAGCCCCACGCACAGATACGCAGTATTTT.

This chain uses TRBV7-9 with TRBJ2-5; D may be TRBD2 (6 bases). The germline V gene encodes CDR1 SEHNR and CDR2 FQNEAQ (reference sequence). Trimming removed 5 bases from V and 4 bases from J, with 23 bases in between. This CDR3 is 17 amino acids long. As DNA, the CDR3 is TGTGCCAGCAGCACCCCACGAGTGGGAGGACTGGGAGAGACCCAGTACTTC. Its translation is CASSTPRVGGLGETQYF.

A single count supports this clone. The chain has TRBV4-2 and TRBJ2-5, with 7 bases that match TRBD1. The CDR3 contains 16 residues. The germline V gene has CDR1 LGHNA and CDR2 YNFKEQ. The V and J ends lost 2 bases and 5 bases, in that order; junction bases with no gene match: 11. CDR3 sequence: CASSQRFGRGFETQYF. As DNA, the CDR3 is TGTGCCAGCAGCCAAAGGTTTGGCAGGGGGTTTGAGACCCAGTACTTC.

The CDR3, as DNA: TGTGCCAGCAGCCAAACCGGGACTAGCGGGAGTGGTACAGATACGCAGTATTTT. This gives the protein CASSQTGTSGSGTDTQYF. This rearrangement joins TRBV7-3 to TRBJ2-3; TRBD2 agrees at 14 bases. Trimming removed 5 bases from V and 3 bases from J; junction bases left unmatched: 10. Germline V gene sequence: CDR1 SGHTA, CDR2 FQGTGA. This CDR3 is built from 18 residues.

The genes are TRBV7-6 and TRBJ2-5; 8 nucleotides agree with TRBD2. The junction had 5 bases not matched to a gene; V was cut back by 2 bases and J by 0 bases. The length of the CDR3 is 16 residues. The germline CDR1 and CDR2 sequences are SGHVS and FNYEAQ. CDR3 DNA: TGTGCCAGCAGCTTACTACTAGCGGCGTACCAAGAGACCCAGTACTTC. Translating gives CASSLLLAAYQETQYF. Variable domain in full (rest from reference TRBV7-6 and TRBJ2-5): GAGVSQSPRYKVTKRGQDVALRCDPISGHVSLYWYRQALGQGPEFLTYFNYEAQQDKSGLPNDRFSAERPEGSISTLTIQRTEQRDSAMYRCASSLLLAAYQETQYFGPGTRLLVL.

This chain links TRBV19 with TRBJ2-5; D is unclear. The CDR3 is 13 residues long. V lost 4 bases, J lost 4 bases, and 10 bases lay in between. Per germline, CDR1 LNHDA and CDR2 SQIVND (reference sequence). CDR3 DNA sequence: TGTGCCAGTAGTAGTCCGGGTAGAGAGACCCAGTACTTC. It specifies CASSSPGRETQYF.

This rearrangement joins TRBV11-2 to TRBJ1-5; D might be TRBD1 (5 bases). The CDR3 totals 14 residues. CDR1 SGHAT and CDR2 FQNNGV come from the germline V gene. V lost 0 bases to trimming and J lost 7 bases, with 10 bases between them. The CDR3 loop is CASSLDAGIQPQHF. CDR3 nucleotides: TGTGCCAGCAGCTTAGACGCAGGGATCCAGCCCCAGCATTTT.

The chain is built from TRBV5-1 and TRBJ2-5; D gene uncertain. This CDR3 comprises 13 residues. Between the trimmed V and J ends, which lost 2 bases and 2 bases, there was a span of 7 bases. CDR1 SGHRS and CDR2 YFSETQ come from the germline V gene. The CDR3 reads CASSFTVQETQYF. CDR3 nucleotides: TGCGCCAGCAGCTTCACGGTACAAGAGACCCAGTACTTC.

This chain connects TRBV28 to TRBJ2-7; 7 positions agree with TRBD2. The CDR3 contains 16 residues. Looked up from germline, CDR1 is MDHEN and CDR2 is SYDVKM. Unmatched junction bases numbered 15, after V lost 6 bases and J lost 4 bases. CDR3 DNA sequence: TGTGCCAGCAGAACCGCCGGGCAGGGAGGGGTATACGAGCAGTACTTC. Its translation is CASRTAGQGGVYEQYF.

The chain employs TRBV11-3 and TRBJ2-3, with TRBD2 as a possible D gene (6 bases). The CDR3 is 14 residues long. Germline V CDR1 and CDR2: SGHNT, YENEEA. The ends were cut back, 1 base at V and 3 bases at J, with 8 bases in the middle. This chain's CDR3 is CASSLVGGTDTQYF. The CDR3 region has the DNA TGTGCCAGCAGCTTAGTTGGAGGGACAGATACGCAGTATTTT.

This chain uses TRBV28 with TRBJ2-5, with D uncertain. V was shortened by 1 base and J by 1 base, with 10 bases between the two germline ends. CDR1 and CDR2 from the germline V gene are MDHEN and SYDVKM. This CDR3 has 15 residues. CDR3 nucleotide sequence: TGTGCCAGCAGTTTATTCTTAGGTGTCCAAGAGACCCAGTACTTC. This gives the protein CASSLFLGVQETQYF.

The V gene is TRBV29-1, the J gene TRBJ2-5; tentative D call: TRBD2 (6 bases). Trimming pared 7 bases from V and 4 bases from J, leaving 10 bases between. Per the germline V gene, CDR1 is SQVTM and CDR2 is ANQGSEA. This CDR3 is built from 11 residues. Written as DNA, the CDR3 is TGCAGCGCCGCGGAGGGAGAGACCCAGTACTTC. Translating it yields CSAAEGETQYF.

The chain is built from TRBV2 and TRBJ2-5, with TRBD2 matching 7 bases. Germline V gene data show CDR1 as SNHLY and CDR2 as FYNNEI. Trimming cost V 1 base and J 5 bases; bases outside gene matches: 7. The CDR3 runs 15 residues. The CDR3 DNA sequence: TGTGCCAGCAGTGAAGACAGATCCGGGGGGGAGACCCAGTACTTC. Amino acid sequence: CASSEDRSGGETQYF.

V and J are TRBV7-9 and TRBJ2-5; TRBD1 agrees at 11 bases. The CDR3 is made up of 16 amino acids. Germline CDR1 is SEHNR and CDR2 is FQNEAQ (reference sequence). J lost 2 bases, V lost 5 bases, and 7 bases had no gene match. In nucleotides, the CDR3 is TGTGCCAGCAGCGAAGAAGGGACAGGGGGTCAAGAGACCCAGTACTTC. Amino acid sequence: CASSEEGTGGQETQYF.

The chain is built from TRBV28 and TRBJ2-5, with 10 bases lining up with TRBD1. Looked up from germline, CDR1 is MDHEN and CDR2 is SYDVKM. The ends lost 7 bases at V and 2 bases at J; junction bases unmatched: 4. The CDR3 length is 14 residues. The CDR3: CASTDRGRQETQYF. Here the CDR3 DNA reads TGTGCCAGCACCGACAGGGGGCGGCAAGAGACCCAGTACTTC. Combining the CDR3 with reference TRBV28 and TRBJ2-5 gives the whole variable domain DVKVTQSSRYLVKRTGEKVFLECVQDMDHENMFWYRQDPGLGLRLIYFSYDVKMKEKGDIPEGYSVSREKKERFSLILESASTNQTSMYLCASTDRGRQETQYFGPGTRLLVL.

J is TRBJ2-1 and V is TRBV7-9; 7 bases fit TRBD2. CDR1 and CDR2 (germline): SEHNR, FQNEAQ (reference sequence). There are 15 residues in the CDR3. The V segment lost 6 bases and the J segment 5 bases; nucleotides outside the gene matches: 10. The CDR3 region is CASSFRSGADNEQFF. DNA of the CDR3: TGTGCCAGCAGTTTCCGAAGCGGGGCGGACAATGAGCAGTTCTTC.

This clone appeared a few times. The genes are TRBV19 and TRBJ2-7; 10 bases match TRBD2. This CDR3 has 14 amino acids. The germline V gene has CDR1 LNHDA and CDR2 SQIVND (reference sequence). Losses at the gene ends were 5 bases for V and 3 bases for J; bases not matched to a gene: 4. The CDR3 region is CASSPLAGGYEQYF. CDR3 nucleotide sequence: TGTGCCAGTAGTCCCTTAGCGGGAGGCTACGAGCAGTACTTC.

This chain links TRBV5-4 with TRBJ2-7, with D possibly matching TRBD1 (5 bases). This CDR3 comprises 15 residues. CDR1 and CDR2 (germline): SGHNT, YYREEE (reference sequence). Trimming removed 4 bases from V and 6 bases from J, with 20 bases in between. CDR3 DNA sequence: TGTGCCAGCAGCCAAGGAGACCAGGGCAGAGTCGAGCAGTACTTC. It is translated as CASSQGDQGRVEQYF.

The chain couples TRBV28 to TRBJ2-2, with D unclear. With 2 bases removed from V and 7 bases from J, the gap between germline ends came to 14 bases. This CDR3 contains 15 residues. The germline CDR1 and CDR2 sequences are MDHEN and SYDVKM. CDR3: CASSLPGDMGGELFF. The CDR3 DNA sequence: TGTGCCAGCAGTTTACCTGGAGATATGGGCGGGGAGCTGTTTTTT.

The chain's CDR3 is CASSDRGSNEKLFF. DNA of the CDR3: TGTGCCAGCAGTGACAGGGGGTCTAATGAAAAACTGTTTTTT. This chain uses TRBV2 with TRBJ1-4; TRBD1 matches at 7 bases. V gave up 3 bases and J gave up 3 bases; unmatched junction bases: 1. Germline loops: CDR1 SNHLY, CDR2 FYNNEI. The CDR3 is 14 amino acids.